The present T cell receptor (beta chain) was sequenced within a study of T cell repertoires in cytomegalovirus infection. Looking at the study overall: Carrying CMV and the relevant HLA type showed in public TCR beta signatures.

TCRdb re-called the reads through MiXCR, storing one row per CDR3 protein. The sample has 200,000 to 250,000 distinct CDR3 sequences, approximately 6.7% seen once. The V segment lost 2 bases and the J segment 0 bases; nucleotides outside the gene matches: 19. Germline loops: CDR1 SGHVS, CDR2 FNYEAQ. This CDR3 is 22 amino acids long. Ten or more counts support this clonotype. The target antigen is unknown. Study-level results: HLA-C-restricted TCR beta clonotypes specific for CMV led the ex vivo response. Based on cumulative public TCR beta family frequency, carriers of CMV plus the relevant HLA were identified.

The sample comprised PBMCs. V gene TRBV7-6 combines with J gene TRBJ2-7; TRBD2 matches 13 bases. The source of this sequence is a human donor in good health (CMV status not recorded). Some clones in this sample may be carry-over from other donors' samples. CDR3 DNA sequence: TGTGCCAGCAGCTTACGGCCCCACTCCGGGACTAGCGGGACCATGAGCTCCTACGAGCAGTACTTC. Translated, it gives CASSLRPHSGTSGTMSSYEQYF. The full variable domain, its missing parts supplied by reference TRBV7-6 and TRBJ2-7, is GAGVSQSPRYKVTKRGQDVALRCDPISGHVSLYWYRQALGQGPEFLTYFNYEAQQDKSGLPNDRFSAERPEGSISTLTIQRTEQRDSAMYRCASSLRPHSGTSGTMSSYEQYFGPGTRLTVT.